Following are 6 T cell receptor beta chains from one sample sequenced in a study of regulatory T cells in long-lasting Graves disease. Specified time point: newly diagnosed GD, antithyroid drugs for less than 3 months. TCR sequences were obtained from RNA taken from PBMCs. The TCR beta library used iRepertoire HTBI primers with Arm-PCR amplification of CDR3. Each CDR3 protein is one row after TCRdb ran MiXCR on the multiplex PCR reads. The sample includes 580,000 or so distinct CDR3 sequences, about 16% of them seen just once. The same data also went into a second study, on T cells in Graves' hyperthyroidism and ophthalmopathy.

Sequences were derived from peripheral blood mononuclear cells (PBMCs), sampled at new diagnosis, from a patient treated with antithyroid drugs. The origin of the receptors is a man younger than 30 with Graves disease.

The genes are TRBV12-3 or TRBV12-4 and TRBJ2-3; 8 nucleotides line up with TRBD2. CDR3 length: 15 amino acids. V was clipped by 7 bases and J by 6 bases; unmatched bases: 12. CDR3 sequence: CASTLSGGSWDTQYF. The CDR3 DNA reads TGTGCCAGCACTCTGTCGGGAGGGAGCTGGGATACGCAGTATTTT.

The chain combines TRBV28 with TRBJ1-2; D gene unclear. Trimming stripped 3 bases from V and 7 bases from J, with 15 bases between. CDR1 and CDR2 (germline): MDHEN, SYDVKM. CDR3 size: 14 residues. Here the CDR3 DNA reads TGTGCCAGCAGTTTTGGAGGGTTCGACCGTGGCTACACCTTC. Encoded protein: CASSFGGFDRGYTF.

This chain links TRBV29-1 with TRBJ1-5; perhaps TRBD1 as D (6 bases). Germline CDR1 is SQVTM and CDR2 is ANQGSEA. Trimming took 4 bases from V and 5 from J, leaving 24 bases between them. CDR3 size: 17 residues. The CDR3 nucleotides read TGCAGCGTTGGAACTTTCGAACATTGGGGGGCCGATCAGCCCCAGCATTTT. Translating gives CSVGTFEHWGADQPQHF.

The genes are TRBV15 and TRBJ1-2; the match to TRBD1 covers 8 bases. Germline CDR1 and CDR2: LNHNV and YYDKDF (reference sequence). Unmatched junction bases numbered 4, after V lost 3 bases and J lost 4 bases. There are 14 residues in the CDR3. CDR3: CATSSKQGVYGYTF. The CDR3 nucleotides read TGTGCCACCAGCAGCAAACAGGGGGTCTATGGCTACACCTTC.

Many counts were recorded for this clonotype. This rearrangement joins TRBV2 to TRBJ1-4, with D unresolved. Trimming stripped 4 bases from V and 8 bases from J, with 14 bases between. Per germline, CDR1 SNHLY and CDR2 FYNNEI. The CDR3 has 14 amino acids. CDR3 region: CASSGGINPEKLFF. DNA of the CDR3: TGTGCCAGCAGTGGGGGTATCAACCCCGAAAAACTGTTTTTT.

This chain joins TRBV6-1 and TRBJ2-1, with TRBD2 matching over 9 bases. Trimming took 7 bases from V and 2 from J; bases not matched to a gene: 6. The CDR3 is made up of 15 amino acids. CDR1 MNHNS and CDR2 SASEGT come from the germline V gene. The CDR3 sequence is CASMVPSGTYNEQFF. CDR3 DNA: TGTGCCAGCATGGTGCCTAGCGGGACCTACAATGAGCAGTTCTTC.